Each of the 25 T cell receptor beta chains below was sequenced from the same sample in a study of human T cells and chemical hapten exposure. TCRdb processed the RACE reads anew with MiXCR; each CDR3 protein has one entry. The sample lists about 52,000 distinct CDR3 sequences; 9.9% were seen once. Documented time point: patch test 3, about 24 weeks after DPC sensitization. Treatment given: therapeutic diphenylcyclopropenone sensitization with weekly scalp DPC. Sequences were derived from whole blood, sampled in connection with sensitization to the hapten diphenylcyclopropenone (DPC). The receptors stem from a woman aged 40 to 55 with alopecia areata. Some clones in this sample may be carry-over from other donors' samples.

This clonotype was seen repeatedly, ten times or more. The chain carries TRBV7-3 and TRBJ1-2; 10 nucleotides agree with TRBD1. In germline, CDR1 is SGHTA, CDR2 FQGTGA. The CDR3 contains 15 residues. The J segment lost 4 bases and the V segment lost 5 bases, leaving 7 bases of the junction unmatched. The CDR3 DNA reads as TGTGCCAGCAGCCTAGGGACAGGGGACCTCTATGGCTACACCTTC. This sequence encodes CASSLGTGDLYGYTF.

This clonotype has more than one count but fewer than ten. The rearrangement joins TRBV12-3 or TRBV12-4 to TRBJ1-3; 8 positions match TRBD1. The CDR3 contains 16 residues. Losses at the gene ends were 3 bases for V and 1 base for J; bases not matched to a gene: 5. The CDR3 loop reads CASSFQGARSGNTIYF. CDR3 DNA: TGTGCCAGCAGTTTCCAGGGGGCAAGGTCTGGAAACACCATATATTTT.

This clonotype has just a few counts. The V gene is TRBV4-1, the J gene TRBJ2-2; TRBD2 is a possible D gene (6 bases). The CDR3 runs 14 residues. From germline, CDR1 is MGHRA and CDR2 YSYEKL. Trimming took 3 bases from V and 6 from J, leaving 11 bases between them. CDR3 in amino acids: CASSHLGGPGELFF. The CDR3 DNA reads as TGCGCCAGCAGCCATCTCGGGGGTCCCGGGGAGCTGTTTTTT.

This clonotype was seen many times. The CDR3 region has the DNA TGTGCCAGCATGACCGGGACTAGCGGGGGGGCCGTAAATGAGCAGTTCTTC. As protein: CASMTGTSGGAVNEQFF. V and J are TRBV11-1 and TRBJ2-1; 16 bases agree with TRBD2. The ends lost 7 bases at V and 7 bases at J; junction bases unmatched: 10. CDR1 is SGHAT, CDR2 FQDESV, per germline (reference sequence). The CDR3 runs 17 residues.

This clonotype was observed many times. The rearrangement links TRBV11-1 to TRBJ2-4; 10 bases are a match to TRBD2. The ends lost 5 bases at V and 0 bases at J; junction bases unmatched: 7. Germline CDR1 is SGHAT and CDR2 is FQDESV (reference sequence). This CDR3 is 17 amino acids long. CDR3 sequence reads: CASSPRTSGLAKNIQYF. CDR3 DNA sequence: TGTGCCAGCAGCCCCCGGACTAGCGGTCTAGCCAAAAACATTCAGTACTTC.

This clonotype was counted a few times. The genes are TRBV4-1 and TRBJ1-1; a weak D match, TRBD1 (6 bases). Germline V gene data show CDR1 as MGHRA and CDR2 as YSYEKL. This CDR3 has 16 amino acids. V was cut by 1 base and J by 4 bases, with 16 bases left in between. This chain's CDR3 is CASSQGQGREVTEAFF. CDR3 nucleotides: TGCGCCAGCAGCCAAGGTCAGGGGAGAGAAGTCACTGAAGCTTTCTTT.

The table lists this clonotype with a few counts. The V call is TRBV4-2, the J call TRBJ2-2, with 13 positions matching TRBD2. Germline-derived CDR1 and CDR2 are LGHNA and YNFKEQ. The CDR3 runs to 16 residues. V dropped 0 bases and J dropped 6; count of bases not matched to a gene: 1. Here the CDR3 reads CASSQETSGGSGELFF. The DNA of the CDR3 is TGTGCCAGCAGCCAAGAGACTAGCGGGGGGTCCGGGGAGCTGTTTTTT.

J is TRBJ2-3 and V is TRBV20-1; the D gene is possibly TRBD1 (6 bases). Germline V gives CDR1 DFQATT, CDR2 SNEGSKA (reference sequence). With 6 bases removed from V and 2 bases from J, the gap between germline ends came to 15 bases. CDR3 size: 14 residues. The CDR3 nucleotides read TGCAGTGCACTCACAGGGCGACTCACAGATACGCAGTATTTT. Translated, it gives CSALTGRLTDTQYF.

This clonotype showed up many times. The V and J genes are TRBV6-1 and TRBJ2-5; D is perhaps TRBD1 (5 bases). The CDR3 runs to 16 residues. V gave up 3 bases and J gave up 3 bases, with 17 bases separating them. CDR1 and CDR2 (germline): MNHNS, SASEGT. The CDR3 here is CASSDLAGMIKETQYF. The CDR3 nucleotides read TGTGCCAGCAGTGATTTAGCAGGGATGATAAAAGAGACCCAGTACTTC.

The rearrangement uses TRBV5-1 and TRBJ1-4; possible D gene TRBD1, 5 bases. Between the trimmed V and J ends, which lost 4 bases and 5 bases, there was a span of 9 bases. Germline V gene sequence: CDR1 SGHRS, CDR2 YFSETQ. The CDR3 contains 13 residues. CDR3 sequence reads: CASSPGVNEKLFF. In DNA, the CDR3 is TGCGCCAGCAGCCCGGGGGTAAATGAAAAACTGTTTTTT.

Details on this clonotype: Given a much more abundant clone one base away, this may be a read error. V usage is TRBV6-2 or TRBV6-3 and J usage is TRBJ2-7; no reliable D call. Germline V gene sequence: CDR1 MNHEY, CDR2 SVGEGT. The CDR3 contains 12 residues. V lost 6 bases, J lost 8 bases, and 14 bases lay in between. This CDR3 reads CASSIDNHQQYF. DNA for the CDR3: TGTGCCAGCAGCATTGATAACCACCAGCAGTACTTC.

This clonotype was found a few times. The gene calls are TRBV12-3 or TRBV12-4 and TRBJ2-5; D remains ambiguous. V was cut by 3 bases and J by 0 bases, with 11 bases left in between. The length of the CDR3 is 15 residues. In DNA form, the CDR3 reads TGTGCCAGCAGTTTCGATTTACCGTACCAAGAGACCCAGTACTTC. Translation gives CASSFDLPYQETQYF.

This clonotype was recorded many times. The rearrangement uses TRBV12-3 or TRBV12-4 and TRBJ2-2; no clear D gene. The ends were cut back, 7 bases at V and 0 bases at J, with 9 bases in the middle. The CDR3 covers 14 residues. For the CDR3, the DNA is TGTGCCAGCAAGTACAGATCGAACACCGGGGAGCTGTTTTTT. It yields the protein CASKYRSNTGELFF.

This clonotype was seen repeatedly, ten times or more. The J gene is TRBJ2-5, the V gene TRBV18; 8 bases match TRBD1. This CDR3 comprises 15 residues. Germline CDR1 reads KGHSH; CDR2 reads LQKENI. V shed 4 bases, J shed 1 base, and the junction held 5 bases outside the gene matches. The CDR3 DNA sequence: TGTGCCAGCTCACGGCAGGGGGCCCGCCAAGAGACCCAGTACTTC. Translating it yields CASSRQGARQETQYF.

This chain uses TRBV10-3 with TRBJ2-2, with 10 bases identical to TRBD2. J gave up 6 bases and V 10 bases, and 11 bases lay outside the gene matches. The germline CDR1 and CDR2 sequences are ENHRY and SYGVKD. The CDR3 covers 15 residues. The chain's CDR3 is CATRPGTSDAGELFF. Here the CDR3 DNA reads TGTGCCACCCGACCCGGGACTAGCGATGCCGGGGAGCTGTTTTTT.

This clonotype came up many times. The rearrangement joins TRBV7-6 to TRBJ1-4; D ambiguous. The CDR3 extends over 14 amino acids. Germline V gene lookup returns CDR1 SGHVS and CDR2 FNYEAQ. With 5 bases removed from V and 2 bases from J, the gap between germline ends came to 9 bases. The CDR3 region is CASSINPTNEKLFF. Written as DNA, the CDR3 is TGTGCCAGCAGCATAAACCCTACTAATGAAAAACTGTTTTTT.

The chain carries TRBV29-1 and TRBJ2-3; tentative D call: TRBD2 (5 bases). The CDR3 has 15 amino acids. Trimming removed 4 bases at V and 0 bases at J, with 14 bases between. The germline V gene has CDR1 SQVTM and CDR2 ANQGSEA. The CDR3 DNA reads TGCAGCGTTGGGAGGACGGCCGATAGCACAGATACGCAGTATTTT. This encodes CSVGRTADSTDTQYF.

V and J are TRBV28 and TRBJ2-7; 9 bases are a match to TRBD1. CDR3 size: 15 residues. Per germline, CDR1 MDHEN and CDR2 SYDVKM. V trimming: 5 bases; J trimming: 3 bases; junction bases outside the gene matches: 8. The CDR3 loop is CASSLDRGNFYEQYF. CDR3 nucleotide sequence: TGTGCCAGCAGTCTCGACAGGGGGAATTTCTACGAGCAGTACTTC. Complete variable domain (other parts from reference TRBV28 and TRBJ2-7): DVKVTQSSRYLVKRTGEKVFLECVQDMDHENMFWYRQDPGLGLRLIYFSYDVKMKEKGDIPEGYSVSREKKERFSLILESASTNQTSMYLCASSLDRGNFYEQYFGPGTRLTVT.

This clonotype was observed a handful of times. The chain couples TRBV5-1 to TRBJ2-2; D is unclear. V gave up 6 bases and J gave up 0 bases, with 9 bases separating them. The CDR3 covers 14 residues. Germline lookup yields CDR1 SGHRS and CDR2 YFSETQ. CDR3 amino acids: CASNFGPNTGELFF. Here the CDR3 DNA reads TGCGCCAGCAATTTCGGCCCGAACACCGGGGAGCTGTTTTTT.

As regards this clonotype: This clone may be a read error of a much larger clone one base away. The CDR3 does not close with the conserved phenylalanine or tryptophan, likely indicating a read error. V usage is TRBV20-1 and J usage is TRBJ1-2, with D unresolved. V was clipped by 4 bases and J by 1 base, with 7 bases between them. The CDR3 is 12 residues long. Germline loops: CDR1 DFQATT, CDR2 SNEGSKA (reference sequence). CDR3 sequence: CSATGLNYGYTS. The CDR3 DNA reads TGCAGTGCTACCGGTCTTAACTATGGCTACACCTCC.

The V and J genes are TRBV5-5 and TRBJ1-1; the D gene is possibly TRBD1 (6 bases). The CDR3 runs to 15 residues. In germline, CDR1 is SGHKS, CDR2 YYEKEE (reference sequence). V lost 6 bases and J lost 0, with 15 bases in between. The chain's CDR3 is CASNEPGHMNTEAFF. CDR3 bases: TGTGCCAGCAACGAACCGGGACACATGAACACTGAAGCTTTCTTT.

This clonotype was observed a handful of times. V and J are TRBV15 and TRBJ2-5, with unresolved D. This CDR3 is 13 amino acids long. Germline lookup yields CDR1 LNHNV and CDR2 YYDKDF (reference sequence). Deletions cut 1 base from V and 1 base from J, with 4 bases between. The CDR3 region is CATSRGSQETQYF. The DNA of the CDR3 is TGTGCCACCAGCAGAGGATCCCAAGAGACCCAGTACTTC.

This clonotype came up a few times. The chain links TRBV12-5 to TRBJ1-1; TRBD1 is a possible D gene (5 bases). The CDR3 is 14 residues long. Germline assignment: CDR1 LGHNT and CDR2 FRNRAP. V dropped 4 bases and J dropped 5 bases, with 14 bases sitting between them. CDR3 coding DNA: TGTGCTAGTGGTTCCGACAGACTAAGGACTGAAGCTTTCTTT. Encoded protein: CASGSDRLRTEAFF.

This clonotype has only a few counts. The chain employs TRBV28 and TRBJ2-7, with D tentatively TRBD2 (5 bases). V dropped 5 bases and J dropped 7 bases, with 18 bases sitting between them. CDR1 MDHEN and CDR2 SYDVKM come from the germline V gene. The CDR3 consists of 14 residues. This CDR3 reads CASSLGGLVGEQYF. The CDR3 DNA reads TGTGCCAGCAGTCTCGGCGGGCTCGTGGGGGAGCAGTACTTC.

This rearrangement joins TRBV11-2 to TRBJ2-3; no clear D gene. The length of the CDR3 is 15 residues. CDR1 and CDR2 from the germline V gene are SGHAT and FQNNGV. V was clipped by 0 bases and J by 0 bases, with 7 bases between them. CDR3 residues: CASSLDGLSTDTQYF. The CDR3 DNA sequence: TGTGCCAGCAGCTTAGACGGGCTCAGCACAGATACGCAGTATTTT.